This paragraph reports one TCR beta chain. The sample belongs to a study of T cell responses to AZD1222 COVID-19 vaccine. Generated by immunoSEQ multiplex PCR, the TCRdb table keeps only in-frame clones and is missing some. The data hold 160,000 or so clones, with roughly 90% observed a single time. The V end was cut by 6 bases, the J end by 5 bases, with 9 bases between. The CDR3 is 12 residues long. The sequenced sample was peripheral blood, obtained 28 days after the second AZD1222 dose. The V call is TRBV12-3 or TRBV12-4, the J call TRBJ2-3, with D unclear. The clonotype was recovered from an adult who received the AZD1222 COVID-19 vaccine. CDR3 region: CASSQKQDTQYF. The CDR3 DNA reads TGTGCCAGCAGCCAAAAACAAGATACGCAGTATTTT.